This T cell receptor (beta chain) was sequenced in a study of T-cell reconstitution after alpha-beta-depleted transplantation in children. Overall study findings and caveats: Some patients' high day-60 TCRbeta diversity was traced to surviving recipient T cells and thymic progenitors.

For this clonotype: Its antigen remains unknown.

TCRbeta library preparation incorporated unique molecular identifiers. Using its own MiXCR run on the PCR reads, TCRdb lists one record per CDR3 protein. This table holds around 500,000 distinct CDR3 sequences, roughly 23% found once. Germline V gives CDR1 SGHVS, CDR2 FQNEAQ. This CDR3 has 18 residues. V lost 5 bases and J lost 7; bases outside the gene matches: 15. Specimen: PBMCs, mostly from graft donor cells, collected 360 days after TCRalphabeta/CD19-depleted stem cell transplant. This chain joins TRBV7-8 and TRBJ2-1; the match to TRBD1 covers 12 bases. The source of this sequence is a boy younger than two who had a stem cell transplant for acute myeloid leukemia, so the T cells may come from the graft donor. DNA of the CDR3: TGTGCCAGCAGCCCCAAGCATCGGGACAGGGGGCGATCTAATGAGCAGTTCTTC. Amino acids: CASSPKHRDRGRSNEQFF. The variable domain in full, completed from reference TRBV7-8 and TRBJ2-1, reads GAGVSQSPRYKVAKRGQDVALRCDPISGHVSLFWYQQALGQGPEFLTYFQNEAQLDKSGLPSDRFFAERPEGSVSTLKIQRTQQEDSAVYLCASSPKHRDRGRSNEQFFGPGTRLTVL.